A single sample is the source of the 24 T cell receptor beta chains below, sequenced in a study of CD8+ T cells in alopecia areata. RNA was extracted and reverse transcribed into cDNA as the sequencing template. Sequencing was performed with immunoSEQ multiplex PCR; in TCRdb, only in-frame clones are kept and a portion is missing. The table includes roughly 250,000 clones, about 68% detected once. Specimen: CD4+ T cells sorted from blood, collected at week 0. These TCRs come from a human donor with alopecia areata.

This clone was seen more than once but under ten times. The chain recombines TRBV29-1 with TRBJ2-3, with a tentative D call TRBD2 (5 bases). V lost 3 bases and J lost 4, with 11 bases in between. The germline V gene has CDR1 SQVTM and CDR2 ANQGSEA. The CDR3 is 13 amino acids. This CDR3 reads CSVDSGAADTQYF. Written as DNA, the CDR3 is TGCAGCGTTGATTCCGGAGCGGCAGATACGCAGTATTTT.

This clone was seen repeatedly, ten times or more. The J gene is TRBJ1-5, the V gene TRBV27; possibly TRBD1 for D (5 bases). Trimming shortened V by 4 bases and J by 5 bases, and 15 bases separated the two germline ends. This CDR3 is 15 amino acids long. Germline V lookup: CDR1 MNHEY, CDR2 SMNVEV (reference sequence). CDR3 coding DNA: TGTGCCAGCAGTTCCGGAGGGGAGCCGGATCAGCCCCAGCATTTT. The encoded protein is CASSSGGEPDQPQHF.

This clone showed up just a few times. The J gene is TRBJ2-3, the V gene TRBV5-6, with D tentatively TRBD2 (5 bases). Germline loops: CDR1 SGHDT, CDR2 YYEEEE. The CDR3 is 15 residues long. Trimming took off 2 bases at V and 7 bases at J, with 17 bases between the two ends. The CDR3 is CASSFDPSSSNTQYF. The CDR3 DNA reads TGTGCCAGCAGCTTTGACCCTTCTAGCTCGAATACGCAGTATTTT.

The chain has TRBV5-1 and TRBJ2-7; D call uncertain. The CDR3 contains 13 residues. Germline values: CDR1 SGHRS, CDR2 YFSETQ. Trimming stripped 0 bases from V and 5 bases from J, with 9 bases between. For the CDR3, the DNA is TGCGCCAGCAGCTTGGCGGCACCCCACGAGCAGTACTTC. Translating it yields CASSLAAPHEQYF.

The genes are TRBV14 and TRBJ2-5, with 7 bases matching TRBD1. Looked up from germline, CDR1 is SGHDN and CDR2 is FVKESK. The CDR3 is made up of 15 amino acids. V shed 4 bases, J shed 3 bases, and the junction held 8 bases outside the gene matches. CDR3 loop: CASSPDRATEETQYF. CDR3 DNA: TGTGCCAGCAGCCCAGACAGGGCCACGGAAGAGACCCAGTACTTC.

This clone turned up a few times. The CDR3 loop reads CASNSGVLQETQYF. Here the CDR3 DNA reads TGTGCCAGTAATAGCGGGGTGTTACAAGAGACCCAGTACTTC. The V call is TRBV19, the J call TRBJ2-5, with 8 bases matching TRBD2. CDR1 and CDR2 from the germline V gene are LNHDA and SQIVND (reference sequence). V lost 7 bases, J lost 2 bases, and 6 bases stayed unmatched. There are 14 residues in the CDR3.

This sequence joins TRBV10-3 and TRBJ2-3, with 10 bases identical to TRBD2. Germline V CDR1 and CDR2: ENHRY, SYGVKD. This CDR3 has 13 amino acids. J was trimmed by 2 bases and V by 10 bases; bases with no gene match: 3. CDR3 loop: CATTSGVTDTQYF. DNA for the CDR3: TGTGCCACCACTAGCGGGGTCACAGATACGCAGTATTTT.

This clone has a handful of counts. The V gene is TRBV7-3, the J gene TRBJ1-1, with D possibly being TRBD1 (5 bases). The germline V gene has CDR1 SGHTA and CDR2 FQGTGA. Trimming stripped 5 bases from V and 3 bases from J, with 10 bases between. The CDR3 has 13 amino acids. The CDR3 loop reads CASSPGRDTEAFF. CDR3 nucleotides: TGTGCCAGCAGCCCGGGACGGGACACTGAAGCTTTCTTT.

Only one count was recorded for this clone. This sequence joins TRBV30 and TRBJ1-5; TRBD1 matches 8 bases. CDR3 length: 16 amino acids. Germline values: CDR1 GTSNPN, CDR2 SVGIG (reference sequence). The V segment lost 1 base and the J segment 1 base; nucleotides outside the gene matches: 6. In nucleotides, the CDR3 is TGTGCCTGGAGTGGGGCAGGGGGCAGGAGCAATCAGCCCCAGCATTTT. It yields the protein CAWSGAGGRSNQPQHF. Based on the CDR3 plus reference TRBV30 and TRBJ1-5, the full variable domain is SQTIHQWPATLVQPVGSPLSLECTVEGTSNPNLYWYRQAAGRGLQLLFYSVGIGQISSEVPQNLSASRPQDRQFILSSKKLLLSDSGFYLCAWSGAGGRSNQPQHFGDGTRLSIL.

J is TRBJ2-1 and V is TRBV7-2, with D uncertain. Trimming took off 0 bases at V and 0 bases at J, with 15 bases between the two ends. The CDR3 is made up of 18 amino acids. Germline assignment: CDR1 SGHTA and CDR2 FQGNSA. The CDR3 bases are TGTGCCAGCAGCTTAGCGTCATCTCGAGAGAGCTCCTACAATGAGCAGTTCTTC. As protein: CASSLASSRESSYNEQFF.

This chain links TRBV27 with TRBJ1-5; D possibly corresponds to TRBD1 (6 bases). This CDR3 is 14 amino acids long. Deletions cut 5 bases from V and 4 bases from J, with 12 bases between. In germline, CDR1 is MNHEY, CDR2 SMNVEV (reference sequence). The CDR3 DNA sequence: TGTGCCAGCAGTCAGACAGGTTTTAATCAGCCCCAGCATTTT. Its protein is CASSQTGFNQPQHF.

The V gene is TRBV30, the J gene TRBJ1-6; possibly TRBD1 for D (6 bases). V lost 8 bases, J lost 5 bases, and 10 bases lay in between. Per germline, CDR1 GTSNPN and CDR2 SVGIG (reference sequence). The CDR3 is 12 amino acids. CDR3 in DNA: TGTGCCCAGGGGCAGCATAATTCACCCCTCCACTTT. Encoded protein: CAQGQHNSPLHF.

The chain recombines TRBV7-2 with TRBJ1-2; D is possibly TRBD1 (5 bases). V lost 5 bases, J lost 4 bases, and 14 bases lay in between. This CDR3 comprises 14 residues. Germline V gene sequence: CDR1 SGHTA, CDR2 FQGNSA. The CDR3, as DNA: TGTGCCAGCAGCACACACGGGGGAGGCTATGGCTACACCTTC. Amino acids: CASSTHGGGYGYTF.

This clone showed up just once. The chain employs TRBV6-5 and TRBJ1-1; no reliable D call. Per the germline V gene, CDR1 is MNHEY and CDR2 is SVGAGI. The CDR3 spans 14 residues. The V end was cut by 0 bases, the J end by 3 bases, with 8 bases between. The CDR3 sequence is CASSYSLRYTEAFF. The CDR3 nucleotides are TGTGCCAGCAGTTACTCGTTGAGGTACACTGAAGCTTTCTTT.

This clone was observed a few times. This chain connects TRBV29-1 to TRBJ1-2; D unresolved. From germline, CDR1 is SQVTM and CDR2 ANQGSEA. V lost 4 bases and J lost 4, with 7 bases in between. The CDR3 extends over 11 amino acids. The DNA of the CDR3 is TGCAGCGTTGGAGGTGGCTATGGCTACACCTTC. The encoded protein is CSVGGGYGYTF. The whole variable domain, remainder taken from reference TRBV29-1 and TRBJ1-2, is SAVISQKPSRDICQRGTSLTIQCQVDSQVTMMFWYRQQPGQSLTLIATANQGSEATYESGFVIDKFPISRPNLTFSTLTVSNMSPEDSSIYLCSVGGGYGYTFGSGTRLTVV.

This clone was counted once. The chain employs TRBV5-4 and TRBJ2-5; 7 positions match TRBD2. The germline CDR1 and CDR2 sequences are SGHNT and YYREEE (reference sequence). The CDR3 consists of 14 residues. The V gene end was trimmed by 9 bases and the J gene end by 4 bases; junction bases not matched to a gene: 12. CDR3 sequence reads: CATLQGGGIETQYF. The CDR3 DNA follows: TGTGCCACGCTCCAGGGCGGGGGAATAGAGACCCAGTACTTC. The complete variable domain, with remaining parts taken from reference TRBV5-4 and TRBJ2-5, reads ETGVTQSPTHLIKTRGQQVTLRCSSQSGHNTVSWYQQALGQGPQFIFQYYREEENGRGNFPPRFSGLQFPNYSSELNVNALELDDSALYLCATLQGGGIETQYFGPGTRLLVL.

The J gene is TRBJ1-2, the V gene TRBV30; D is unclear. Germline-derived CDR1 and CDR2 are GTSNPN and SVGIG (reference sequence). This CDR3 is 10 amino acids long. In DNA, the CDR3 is TGTGCTACGACGGACGATGGCTACACCTTC. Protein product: CATTDDGYTF.

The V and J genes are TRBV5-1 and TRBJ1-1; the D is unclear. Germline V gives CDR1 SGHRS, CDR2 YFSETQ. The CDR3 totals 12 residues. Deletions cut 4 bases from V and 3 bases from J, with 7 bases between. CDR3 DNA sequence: TGCGCCAGCAGCAAGCCTGACACTGAAGCTTTCTTT. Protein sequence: CASSKPDTEAFF. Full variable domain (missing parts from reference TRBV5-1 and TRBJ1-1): KAGVTQTPRYLIKTRGQQVTLSCSPISGHRSVSWYQQTPGQGLQFLFEYFSETQRNKGNFPGRFSGRQFSNSRSEMNVSTLELGDSALYLCASSKPDTEAFFGQGTRLTVV.

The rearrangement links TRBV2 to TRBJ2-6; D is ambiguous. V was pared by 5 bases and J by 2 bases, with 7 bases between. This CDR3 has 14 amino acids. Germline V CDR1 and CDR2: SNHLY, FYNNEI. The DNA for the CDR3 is TGTGCCAGCAGTACAGAGGCTGGGGCCAACGTCCTGACTTTC. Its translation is CASSTEAGANVLTF.

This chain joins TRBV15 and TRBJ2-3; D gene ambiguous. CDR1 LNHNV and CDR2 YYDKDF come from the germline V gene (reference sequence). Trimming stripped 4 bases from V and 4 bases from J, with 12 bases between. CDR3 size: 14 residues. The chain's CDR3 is CATSNVMSADTQYF. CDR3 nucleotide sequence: TGTGCCACCAGCAATGTAATGAGCGCAGATACGCAGTATTTT.

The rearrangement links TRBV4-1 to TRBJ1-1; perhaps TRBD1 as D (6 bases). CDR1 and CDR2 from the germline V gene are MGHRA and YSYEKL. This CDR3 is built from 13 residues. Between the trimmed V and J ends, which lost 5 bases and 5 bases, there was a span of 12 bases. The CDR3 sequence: CASSWTGATEAFF. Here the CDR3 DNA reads TGCGCCAGCAGCTGGACGGGGGCTACTGAAGCTTTCTTT.

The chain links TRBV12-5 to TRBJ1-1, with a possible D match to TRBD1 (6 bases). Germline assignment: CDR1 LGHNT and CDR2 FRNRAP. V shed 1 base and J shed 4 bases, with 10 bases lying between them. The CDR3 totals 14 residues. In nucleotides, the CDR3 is TGTGCTAGTGGTTTGGAGGGCAGGGGCACTGAAGCTTTCTTT. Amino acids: CASGLEGRGTEAFF.

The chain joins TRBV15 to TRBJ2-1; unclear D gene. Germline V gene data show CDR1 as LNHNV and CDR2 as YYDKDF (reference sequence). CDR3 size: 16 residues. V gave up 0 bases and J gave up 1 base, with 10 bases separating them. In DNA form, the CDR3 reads TGTGCCACCAGCAGAGATTCCCGCCGGTCCTACAATGAGCAGTTCTTC. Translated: CATSRDSRRSYNEQFF.

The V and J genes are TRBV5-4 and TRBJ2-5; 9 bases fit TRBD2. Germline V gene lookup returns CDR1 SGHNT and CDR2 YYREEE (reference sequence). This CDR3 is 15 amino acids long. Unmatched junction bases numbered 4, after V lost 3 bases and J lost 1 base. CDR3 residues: CASSSASGAQETQYF. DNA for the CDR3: TGTGCCAGCAGCTCGGCTAGCGGGGCCCAAGAGACCCAGTACTTC.